This T cell receptor beta chain came from a study of cytomegalovirus exposure and HLA in healthy donors. PCR involved 60 Vbeta and 13 Jbeta primers. Data came from immunoSEQ multiplex PCR; TCRdb stores just in-frame clones and leaves some out. This table holds about 190,000 clones, 65% to 80% found once. The table lists this clone with a count of one. The ends were cut back, 1 base at V and 5 bases at J, with 11 bases in the middle. CDR3 length equals 14 residues. CDR1 and CDR2 (germline): MNHNS, SASEGT. This chain links TRBV6-1 with TRBJ1-2; D uncertain. The TCR sequence derives from a man aged 25 to 40 in good health and CMV-seropositive. Sequenced sample: PBMCs. Here the CDR3 reads CASSEEGDWYGYTF. In DNA form, the CDR3 reads TGTGCCAGCAGTGAAGAAGGCGACTGGTATGGCTACACCTTC.